The table lists the clone carrying this T cell receptor (beta chain) with a few counts. The V and J ends lost 7 bases and 4 bases, in that order; junction bases with no gene match: 5. This CDR3 is 12 amino acids long. CDR1 and CDR2 (germline): SQVTM, ANQGSEA. During its preparation, the TCRbeta library received unique molecular identifiers. TCRdb called the PCR reads again in MiXCR, with one record for every CDR3 protein. The sample holds some 290,000 distinct CDR3 sequences, approximately 20% seen once. The source of the sample is a study of T-cell reconstitution after alpha-beta-depleted transplantation in children.

The sequenced sample was PBMCs, mostly from graft donor cells, obtained 180 days after TCRalphabeta/CD19-depleted stem cell transplant. This receptor was identified in a male patient under 18 who had a stem cell transplant for acute lymphoblastic leukemia, so the T cells may come from the graft donor. V usage is TRBV29-1 and J usage is TRBJ2-7; the match to TRBD1 covers 9 bases. CDR3 region: CSAKTGGYEQYF. The CDR3 nucleotides are TGCAGCGCTAAGACAGGGGGGTACGAGCAGTACTTC.